The clone carrying this T cell receptor (beta chain) came up a few times. What it binds is unknown. Every single patient, without exception, relapsed after autologous stem cell transplantation, and brentuximab vedotin exposure varied. Complete response, partial response or progressive disease constituted the best responses recorded. The record originates from a study of PD-1 blockade in classical Hodgkin lymphoma. Regarding the study as a whole: Before treatment, TCR diversity in newly diagnosed patients was reportedly lower than in healthy donors. Causes of the repertoire differences remain undefined, possibly disease activity or prior therapy. Whereas CD4+ TCR diversity had risen significantly by C4D1, CD8+ TCR diversity had not.

Clones were read by immunoSEQ multiplex PCR, and TCRdb kept only the in-frame ones, dropping some. The sample gives 28,000 or so clones, about 67% of which show up once; 10% to 15% is in the top ten. Germline V gene sequence: CDR1 SGDLS, CDR2 YYNGEE. The CDR3 spans 17 residues. The J segment lost 0 bases and the V segment lost 3 bases, leaving 7 bases of the junction unmatched. The receptor comes from a human donor with classical Hodgkin lymphoma. The sample here was peripheral blood mononuclear cells (PBMCs), taken before the second cycle of nivolumab. J is TRBJ2-3 and V is TRBV9; 10 positions agree with TRBD2. CDR3 residues: CASSARASGGSTDTQYF. CDR3 sequence (DNA): TGTGCCAGCAGCGCAAGGGCTAGCGGGGGTAGCACAGATACGCAGTATTTT.